This T cell receptor (beta chain) was sequenced for a study of blood T cells in healthy people across ages (dated by TCRdb to between 2015 and 2016). Turning to the overall study: In model experiments, roughly one uniquely barcoded TCR beta cDNA molecule per two T cells was captured by template switching. Age-related changes in TCR beta repertoire diversity were measured in the study by deep sequencing normalized with unique cDNA molecular identifiers. Four age groups were formed from the donors: young (average roughly 16 years), middle-aged (just under 40), aged (roughly 59) and long-lived (82). To avoid experimental bias, donors of different ages were distributed randomly across sequencing lanes. Two additional independent replicas of 1 million unique cDNA reads from the same blood draw were analyzed for two donors (one aged 18 to 30 and one aged 80 or older). General study outcomes and caveats: Total diversity estimates from one million sequenced T cells were considered lower bounds and underestimates. Bulk unsorted PBMC profiling prevented conclusive comparison of naive and antigen-experienced compartments. Because the CMV infection status of the donors was unknown, age-related changes in expanded clonotypes may potentially have been confounded. As age increased, observed TCR beta diversity per million T cells dropped in a roughly linear way, and a significant reduction was already evident by age about 40. The long-lived group showed more naive CD4+ T cells, fewer expanded clones and increased TCR diversity than the aged group, suggesting age selection. A strong correlation was found between observed TCR beta diversity and the percentage of naive T cells measured by flow cytometry.

Points on this clonotype: Its antigen remains undetermined. No qualities accompany the bases; no much larger clone lies one base away.

The donors were 40 or so Caucasian individuals from Russia, aged roughly 6 to 100 years, who were systemically healthy. Each donor gave about 10 milliliters of peripheral blood, drawn into EDTA-treated Vacutainer tubes. Ficoll-Paque density-gradient centrifugation was used to isolate PBMCs, with at least 6.5 million per sample. Trizol reagent was used to extract total RNA from PBMCs, with at least 6 micrograms per sample. Naive CD45RAhigh/CD27high T cell percentages were measured by flow cytometry on a PBMC aliquot from every donor. The germline V gene (reference sequence) yields DFQATT for CDR1 and SNEGSKA for CDR2. The CDR3 holds 18 amino acids from the cysteine to the phenylalanine. The DNA shown is the 54-base CDR3, in frame from base 1. Between the V and J ends, shortened by 2 bases and 2 bases respectively, the junction contains 24 bases. The method behind the library was 5' RACE. Sequencing was carried out with an Illumina HiSeq 2500. A second about 7 to 12 cycle PCR used a sample-barcoded 5' primer and a J-beta primer mix. A template-switch 5' adaptor carrying 12 random nucleotides introduced a unique molecular identifier onto each TCR beta cDNA molecule. Each sample yielded at least 2.5 million CDR3-containing paired-end reads. The Mint cDNA synthesis kit, primed by a TRBC-specific oligonucleotide, was used to synthesize first-strand cDNA from all RNA. All cDNA was treated with uracil-DNA glycosylase and then went through a first 18-cycle PCR with the universal primers M1SS and BC2_uni_R. Regarding the original processing steps: Normalization of each sample was performed by random selection of 1 million high-quality reads, each carrying a distinct molecular identifier. Instead of being binned into consensus sequences, reads that shared molecular identifiers were thrown out. MiTCR, with a Q25 quality threshold and the strictest error-elimination algorithm, was used for CDR3 identification, clonotype clustering and error correction. Lower-bound total TCR beta diversity was estimated with a nonparametric unseen species model using Euler transformation. TCRdb ran its own pipeline on the public reads, namely fastp trimming at Q25 and MiXCR clone calling, and kept in-frame beta chains. Here each entry gathers all rows of one CDR3 protein and keeps the most common genes and DNA. Clone size and V and J calls follow TCRdb, not the original study. The sample records over 1,500,000 distinct CDR3 sequences, about 50% of which are singletons. The ten largest make up around 2.1% of the sample.

Sample: blood. The sequence was obtained from a woman between 40 and 55 years old in good health. The V and J segments used are TRBV20-1 and TRBJ1-2, with TRBD1 as a weak D call on 5 bases. The CDR3: CSARPPGGGTFTNYGYTF. The DNA is TGCAGTGCTAGACCACCTGGTGGGGGGACTTTTACGAACTATGGCTACACCTTC.